The source of this T cell receptor (beta chain) is a study of shared clonotypes between healthy human individuals. V dropped 1 base and J dropped 6; count of bases not matched to a gene: 18. The CDR3 covers 20 residues. The V gene's germline CDR1 is SGHDN and CDR2 FVKESK. Note on this clone: Its antigen is not known.

Study-level points and caveats: The study found 4.5% to 5% of naive CD4 clonotypes shared across a few donors. Only a few donors were included, so the genetic and exposure-history diversity represented was limited.

TCRdb's table, derived via immunoSEQ multiplex PCR, lists solely in-frame clones and lacks some. This table has approximately 1.1 million clones, about 84% appearing once. The origin of this receptor is a young man in good health. Some clones in this sample may be carry-over from other donors' samples. The V call is TRBV14, the J call TRBJ2-7; 13 nucleotides align to TRBD2. Sequences were obtained from memory CD4+ T cells from PBMCs. Subset reported: CD45RA-negative fraction. DNA for the CDR3: TGTGCCAGCAGCCAAGTGGATTTGGGACTAGCGGGATTAAGGACCCTCGAGCAGTACTTC. Amino acids: CASSQVDLGLAGLRTLEQYF. Full variable domain (missing parts from reference TRBV14 and TRBJ2-7): EAGVTQFPSHSVIEKGQTVTLRCDPISGHDNLYWYRRVMGKEIKFLLHFVKESKQDESGMPNNRFLAERTGGTYSTLKVQPAELEDSGVYFCASSQVDLGLAGLRTLEQYFGPGTRLTVT.